The clone carrying this T cell receptor (beta chain) was seen a single time. Recovered Cohort 3 donors showed two negative PCRs, clearance, or symptom resolution. Trimming shortened V by 6 bases and J by 4 bases, and 12 bases separated the two germline ends. This CDR3 has 13 residues. This record comes from a study of blood T cell repertoires in COVID-19. Turning to the study itself: T cells, B-cell-depleted T cells, or PBMCs supplied cDNA or gDNA.

Using immunoSEQ multiplex PCR, the repertoire was profiled, and TCRdb retains in-frame clones only, with some absent. The profile shows around 400,000 clones, 85% to 90% of them singletons. The V gene is TRBV12-3 or TRBV12-4, the J gene TRBJ2-5; D perhaps matches TRBD2 (5 bases). This receptor was taken from a woman in her twenties or thirties who had recovered from COVID-19. Sequenced material: PBMCs or T cells enriched from blood (not recorded which). The CDR3 region has the DNA TGTGCCAGCAGGCACCGAGGAGGAGAGACCCAGTACTTC. This translates into CASRHRGGETQYF.